These 24 T cell receptor beta chains originate from one sample sequenced in a study of regulatory T cells in long-lasting Graves disease. Building the TCR beta libraries relied on iRepertoire HTBI primers, and CDR3 regions underwent Arm-PCR. TCRdb re-analysed the multiplex PCR reads in MiXCR, keeping a single row per CDR3 protein. Of 360,000 or so distinct CDR3 sequences in the sample, about 11% were seen once. Time point here: newly diagnosed GD, antithyroid drugs for less than 3 months. From PBMCs, RNA was extracted and then used to make the TCR library. The same sample was also used in a study of T cells in Graves' hyperthyroidism and ophthalmopathy.

The sequences come from peripheral blood mononuclear cells (PBMCs), collected at new diagnosis, from a patient treated with antithyroid drugs. The source of these receptors is a woman under 30 with Graves disease.

The V gene is TRBV5-5, the J gene TRBJ2-2; D possibly corresponds to TRBD2 (6 bases). V was cut by 4 bases and J by 5 bases, with 15 bases left in between. The CDR3 contains 15 residues. Germline lookup yields CDR1 SGHKS and CDR2 YYEKEE (reference sequence). The CDR3 DNA reads TGTGCCAGCAGCCCGCGGGATACTCGGACCGGGGAGCTGTTTTTT. Amino acids: CASSPRDTRTGELFF.

The V call is TRBV6-2 or TRBV6-3, the J call TRBJ2-3; the D is unclear. V gave up 5 bases and J gave up 3 bases, with 9 bases separating them. The CDR3 is 13 amino acids. Looked up from germline, CDR1 is MNHEY and CDR2 is SVGEGT. For the CDR3, the DNA is TGTGCCAGCAGTCTCATGAAGACAGATACGCAGTATTTT. Translated: CASSLMKTDTQYF.

Many counts were recorded for this clonotype. The chain combines TRBV28 with TRBJ2-7; 7 positions match TRBD2. This CDR3 spans 17 amino acids. The V segment lost 6 bases and the J segment 2 bases; nucleotides outside the gene matches: 16. In germline, CDR1 is MDHEN, CDR2 SYDVKM. For the CDR3, the DNA is TGTGCCAGCAGATTGACAACGACTAGCTATTCGACCTACGAGCAGTACTTC. Its protein is CASRLTTTSYSTYEQYF.

This clonotype was counted many times. The chain uses TRBV10-3 and TRBJ1-2; D unresolved. Germline V gene sequence: CDR1 ENHRY, CDR2 SYGVKD. V gave up 2 bases and J gave up 6 bases, with 10 bases separating them. CDR3 length: 13 amino acids. The CDR3 nucleotides are TGTGCCATCAGTGAGAATTCAAAGAATGGCTACACCTTC. Residues: CAISENSKNGYTF.

This clonotype was seen a handful of times. The genes are TRBV27 and TRBJ1-2, with 7 bases lining up with TRBD1. Germline values: CDR1 MNHEY, CDR2 SMNVEV (reference sequence). Unmatched junction bases numbered 6, after V lost 4 bases and J lost 4 bases. The CDR3 consists of 14 residues. The CDR3 DNA reads as TGTGCCAGCAGTTCCAACAGGGGCCTCTATGGCTACACCTTC. This encodes CASSSNRGLYGYTF.

This clonotype was picked up many times. The chain uses TRBV28 and TRBJ1-1; tentatively, D is TRBD1 (5 bases). Germline CDR1 and CDR2: MDHEN and SYDVKM. V lost 2 bases and J lost 4, with 11 bases in between. This CDR3 spans 14 amino acids. The CDR3 bases are TGTGCCAGCAGTTTACAGGGCCCCGCCACTGAAGCTTTCTTT. Translation gives CASSLQGPATEAFF.

V is TRBV20-1 and J is TRBJ2-5; D may be TRBD1 (6 bases). V lost 6 bases and J lost 1, with 15 bases in between. The CDR3 is made up of 14 amino acids. CDR1 and CDR2 (germline): DFQATT, SNEGSKA (reference sequence). The DNA of the CDR3 is TGCAGTGCAACGATAGGACAGTTCCAAGAGACCCAGTACTTC. The encoded protein is CSATIGQFQETQYF.

The chain couples TRBV6-5 to TRBJ2-1; D ambiguous. The CDR3 has 12 residues. Germline-derived CDR1 and CDR2 are MNHEY and SVGAGI. V shed 0 bases and J shed 10 bases, with 7 bases lying between them. CDR3 sequence: CASSYSMVEQFF. The DNA of the CDR3 is TGTGCCAGCAGTTACTCGATGGTAGAGCAGTTCTTC.

This clonotype has a count of ten or more. The V call is TRBV11-2, the J call TRBJ2-3, with D perhaps being TRBD1 or TRBD2 (5 bases each). CDR3 length: 13 residues. V was pared by 5 bases and J by 4 bases, with 10 bases between. CDR1 is SGHAT and CDR2 is FQNNGV in the germline V gene. The CDR3: CASSQGGSDTQYF. CDR3 DNA sequence: TGTGCCAGCAGCCAGGGCGGGTCAGATACGCAGTATTTT.

This clonotype was counted ten times or more. The genes are TRBV28 and TRBJ2-7, with no clear D. The CDR3 has 10 residues. CDR1 and CDR2 (germline): MDHEN, SYDVKM. V was shortened by 5 bases and J by 4 bases, with 3 bases between the two germline ends. This CDR3 is CASSLYEQYF. DNA for the CDR3: TGTGCCAGCAGTCTATACGAGCAGTACTTC.

This clonotype has at least ten counts. This chain connects TRBV7-9 to TRBJ2-7, with 7 bases fitting TRBD1. V gave up 4 bases and J gave up 7 bases; unmatched junction bases: 4. The germline V gene has CDR1 SEHNR and CDR2 FQNEAQ (reference sequence). The CDR3 totals 12 residues. The CDR3, as DNA: TGTGCCAGCAGCTCCACAGGGGAAGAGCAGTACTTC. Amino acid sequence: CASSSTGEEQYF.

The chain recombines TRBV5-8 with TRBJ1-5; D gene unclear. This CDR3 contains 15 residues. Deletions cut 2 bases from V and 4 bases from J, with 13 bases between. Germline loops: CDR1 SGHTS, CDR2 YDEGEE. CDR3 region: CASSFRSPINQPQHF. CDR3 DNA sequence: TGTGCCAGCAGCTTCCGGTCACCGATAAATCAGCCCCAGCATTTT.

This clonotype came up many times. The chain joins TRBV2 to TRBJ1-6; D is ambiguous. There are 15 residues in the CDR3. The ends were cut back, 7 bases at V and 10 bases at J, with 20 bases in the middle. Germline values: CDR1 SNHLY, CDR2 FYNNEI. The CDR3 protein is CASTGLKTGNSPLHF. The DNA for the CDR3 is TGTGCCAGCACGGGGTTAAAGACCGGCAACTCACCCCTCCACTTT.

This clonotype was counted many times. The chain is built from TRBV6-1 and TRBJ2-1; D may correspond to TRBD1 or TRBD2 (5 bases each). The germline gives CDR1 MNHNS, CDR2 SASEGT. V was trimmed by 6 bases and J by 0 bases, leaving 9 bases between them. There are 14 residues in the CDR3. The CDR3 here is CASRGRSSYNEQFF. The CDR3 DNA reads TGTGCCAGCAGGGGACGTAGCTCCTACAATGAGCAGTTCTTC.

The chain employs TRBV27 and TRBJ1-2; D is undetermined. CDR1 is MNHEY, CDR2 SMNVEV, per germline (reference sequence). The CDR3 runs to 13 residues. The V end lost 6 bases, the J end lost 4 bases, and 12 bases lay between the germline ends. The CDR3 region is CASSPGLFYGYTF. CDR3 DNA: TGTGCCAGCAGCCCGGGTCTTTTCTATGGCTACACCTTC.

This clonotype was found a few times. The chain couples TRBV6-2 or TRBV6-3 to TRBJ1-4, with TRBD1 matching over 7 bases. This CDR3 region has 15 residues. Germline loops: CDR1 MNHEY, CDR2 SVGEGT. J gave up 5 bases and V 1 base, and 4 bases lay outside the gene matches. In DNA form, the CDR3 reads TGTGCCAGCAGTTACTTCACAGGGGCAAATGAAAAACTGTTTTTT. Protein sequence: CASSYFTGANEKLFF.

This clonotype was counted ten times or more. The gene calls are TRBV5-8 and TRBJ2-7, with 9 positions matching TRBD1. The V and J ends lost 3 bases and 2 bases, in that order; junction bases with no gene match: 12. The CDR3 is 17 amino acids. Germline CDR1 reads SGHTS; CDR2 reads YDEGEE. CDR3 in DNA: TGTGCCAGCAGCTCCCGGGGGTGGGACAGGGCAACCTACGAGCAGTACGTC. Translating gives CASSSRGWDRATYEQYV.

This clonotype was seen repeatedly, ten times or more. The rearrangement links TRBV5-1 to TRBJ2-7, with no clear D. V lost 10 bases and J 0 bases, leaving 11 bases between the germline ends. The V gene's germline CDR1 is SGHRS and CDR2 YFSETQ. The CDR3 has 12 residues. The CDR3 DNA sequence: TGCGCCCTAACCGGCGGCTCCTACGAGCAGTACGTC. Translated: CALTGGSYEQYV.

In its sample, this clonotype was seen many times. The chain employs TRBV7-2 and TRBJ2-5; D gene ambiguous. From germline, CDR1 is SGHTA and CDR2 FQGNSA. With 1 base removed from V and 3 bases from J, the gap between germline ends came to 9 bases. The CDR3 spans 14 residues. CDR3 bases: TGTGCCAGCAGCTTAGGTCTGGTGAAAGAGACCCAGTACTTC. It yields the protein CASSLGLVKETQYF.

J is TRBJ2-7 and V is TRBV7-2; TRBD1 might be the D (5 bases). The CDR3 has 16 amino acids. Trimming pared 1 base from V and 7 bases from J, leaving 20 bases between. Germline V gives CDR1 SGHTA, CDR2 FQGNSA. CDR3 in amino acids: CASSLGFRTPAYEQYF. The CDR3 nucleotides are TGTGCCAGCAGCTTAGGTTTCCGGACACCGGCTTATGAGCAGTACTTC.

This clonotype was detected a few times. Here the CDR3 DNA reads TGCGCCAGCAGCCCCCGGGCCACATACTCGGAAAATGAGCAGTTCTTC. This gives the protein CASSPRATYSENEQFF. The chain couples TRBV5-1 to TRBJ2-1; D is undetermined. Looked up from germline, CDR1 is SGHRS and CDR2 is YFSETQ. V was pared by 4 bases and J by 7 bases, with 21 bases between. The CDR3 sequence is 16 residues long.

This clonotype was seen a few times. V usage is TRBV12-3 or TRBV12-4 and J usage is TRBJ2-2; D possibly corresponds to TRBD1 (6 bases). CDR3 length: 15 amino acids. Trimming took off 4 bases at V and 7 bases at J, with 16 bases between the two ends. The CDR3 protein is CASSSRRGVVGELFF. Here the CDR3 DNA reads TGTGCCAGCAGTTCGCGCAGGGGAGTCGTCGGGGAGCTGTTTTTT.

This clonotype was detected ten times or more. The chain employs TRBV12-3 or TRBV12-4 and TRBJ1-5; D not certain. This CDR3 has 17 amino acids. Trimming cost V 3 bases and J 4 bases, with 19 bases left between them. CDR3 region: CASSFIEGLRGNQPQHF. The CDR3 DNA reads as TGTGCCAGCAGTTTCATAGAGGGCCTACGGGGAAATCAGCCCCAGCATTTT.

This clonotype was detected many times. The V and J genes are TRBV28 and TRBJ2-7; D is uncertain. Germline assignment: CDR1 MDHEN and CDR2 SYDVKM. The CDR3 has 15 amino acids. Trimming stripped 5 bases from V and 1 base from J, with 15 bases between. In DNA, the CDR3 is TGTGCCAGCAGTCCATACTGGGTCGCTTCCTACGAGCAGTACTTC. This encodes CASSPYWVASYEQYF.